The clone carrying this T cell receptor (beta chain) was counted between two and nine times. The sample is drawn from a study of T cells after yellow fever vaccination. TCRdb called the 5' RACE reads again in MiXCR, with one record for every CDR3 protein. This sample has just under 600,000 distinct CDR3 sequences; approximately 13% occur once, and the top ten carry roughly an eighth. V lost 3 bases and J 12 bases, leaving 15 bases between the germline ends. The CDR3 is 12 residues long. Looked up from germline, CDR1 is LGHDT and CDR2 is YNNKEL (reference sequence). The receptor's source is a young man who received the YFV17D yellow fever vaccine. Sequences were derived from PBMCs, sampled on the day of the yellow fever booster vaccination. The chain carries TRBV3-1 and TRBJ2-7, with D hard to call. The CDR3 DNA follows: TGTGCCAGCAGCCATAGTTCGAGATTTCTGTACTTC. Encoded protein: CASSHSSRFLYF.